This TCR beta chain was recovered during a study of cytomegalovirus exposure and HLA in healthy donors. CDR1 MNHNS and CDR2 SASEGT come from the germline V gene. The V and J ends lost 6 bases and 5 bases, in that order; junction bases with no gene match: 7. The CDR3 is 14 residues long. The assay was immunoSEQ multiplex PCR, and TCRdb's table has in-frame clones only and misses some. This sample has tens of thousands of clones, with approximately 90% found just once. This sequence was found in a woman aged 18-29 years in good health and CMV-seropositive. This chain links TRBV6-1 with TRBJ1-2, with 9 bases aligning to TRBD1. Input material: PBMCs. CDR3 sequence: CASRRPGQGYGYTF. The CDR3 DNA is TGTGCCAGCAGGCGGCCGGGACAGGGTTATGGCTACACCTTC.